Listed here are 22 T cell receptor beta chains from one sample, sequenced in a study of T cells in localized non-small cell lung cancer (dated by TCRdb to between 2020 and 2021). The library was built by means of the immunoSEQ multiplex PCR assay. The source is immuneACCESS, and TCRdb retained only in-frame sequences with V and J called. Part of the clones is not carried over; for the studies checked, unresolved V genes explain less than half of this, and the remainder is unexplained. The sample records more than 30,000 clones, more than 75% of which are singletons. Together, the top ten hold around 3.8% of the sample. The sample was peripheral blood, taken before any cancer treatment. These TCRs come from a male donor at least 60 years old with stage III lung adenocarcinoma.

J is TRBJ2-2 and V is TRBV30; the match to TRBD1 covers 10 bases. V lost 5 bases to trimming and J lost 6 bases; unmatched junction nucleotides: 6. From germline, CDR1 is GTSNPN and CDR2 SVGIG (reference sequence). This CDR3 is 14 amino acids long. CDR3 amino acids: CAWYRDRGSGELFF. The DNA for the CDR3 is TGTGCCTGGTACCGGGACAGGGGTTCCGGGGAGCTGTTTTTT.

The rearrangement links TRBV4-1 to TRBJ2-3, with D perhaps being TRBD1 or TRBD2 (5 bases each). Germline V gene sequence: CDR1 MGHRA, CDR2 YSYEKL. CDR3 size: 15 residues. The V end was cut by 2 bases, the J end by 6 bases, with 15 bases between. CDR3 protein: CASSQKGTGGDTQYF. In nucleotides, the CDR3 is TGCGCCAGCAGCCAAAAAGGGACCGGTGGGGATACGCAGTATTTT.

The rearrangement links TRBV30 to TRBJ2-7; 7 positions agree with TRBD2. Germline V gene sequence: CDR1 GTSNPN, CDR2 SVGIG (reference sequence). The CDR3 length is 20 residues. With 0 bases clipped from V and 0 bases from J, the junction kept 20 bases outside the gene matches. The CDR3 region has the DNA TGTGCCTGGAGTGTGGGACTAAGGATTCTCCAGAAGATCAGCTCCTACGAGCAGTACTTC. Its translation: CAWSVGLRILQKISSYEQYF.

The J gene is TRBJ1-1, the V gene TRBV6-5, with TRBD1 matching 7 bases. Germline-derived CDR1 and CDR2 are MNHEY and SVGAGI. The CDR3 is 13 amino acids. The V and J ends lost 4 bases and 10 bases, in that order; junction bases with no gene match: 9. Written as DNA, the CDR3 is TGTGCCAGCAGTTCTAACAGGGGTGGAGGAGCTTTCTTT. The encoded protein is CASSSNRGGGAFF.

CDR3 bases: TGTGCCAGCAGCTTTCAGGGGATAGGCACTGAAGCTTTCTTT. It encodes CASSFQGIGTEAFF. The rearrangement uses TRBV5-8 and TRBJ1-1; a weak D match, TRBD1 (6 bases). The ends were cut back, 2 bases at V and 4 bases at J, with 12 bases in the middle. The CDR3 extends over 14 amino acids. Germline V gene sequence: CDR1 SGHTS, CDR2 YDEGEE. The whole variable domain, filled in from reference TRBV5-8 and TRBJ1-1, reads EAGVTQSPTHLIKTRGQQATLRCSPISGHTSVYWYQQALGLGLQFLLWYDEGEERNRGNFPPRFSGRQFPNYSSELNVNALELEDSALYLCASSFQGIGTEAFFGQGTRLTVV.

The V and J genes are TRBV7-8 and TRBJ1-5; D is undetermined. This CDR3 is built from 14 residues. With 1 base removed from V and 3 bases from J, the gap between germline ends came to 7 bases. The germline gives CDR1 SGHVS, CDR2 FQNEAQ. CDR3 sequence (DNA): TGTGCCAGCAGCTTAGGTCGAAACAATCAGCCCCAGCATTTT. Translated, it gives CASSLGRNNQPQHF.

As concerns this clone: A read error may produce the germline difference seen at one junction end. The genes are TRBV6-5 and TRBJ2-2, with TRBD1 as a possible D gene (5 bases). CDR1 MNHEY and CDR2 SVGAGI come from the germline V gene. The CDR3 runs 16 residues. The CDR3 nucleotides are TGTGCCAGCACTTACAGGCTTGGTATCAACACCGGGGAGCTGTTTTTT. This sequence encodes CASTYRLGINTGELFF.

The chain is built from TRBV21-1 and TRBJ1-4. TRBV21-1 is shown as a pseudogene. The CDR3 has 15 residues. The CDR3 loop is CASSTPGGWAEKLFF. CDR3 sequence (DNA): TGTGCCAGCAGCACCCCGGGGGGATGGGCTGAAAAACTGTTTTTT.

V is TRBV5-6 and J is TRBJ1-4, with 8 bases fitting TRBD1. The CDR3 sequence is 17 residues long. Germline V lookup: CDR1 SGHDT, CDR2 YYEEEE. J lost 7 bases, V lost 4 bases, and 15 bases had no gene match. CDR3 coding DNA: TGTGCCAGCAGCCCCCGCAGGGGGCAATCATTTCGTGAAAAACTGTTTTTT. Encoded protein: CASSPRRGQSFREKLFF.

The genes are TRBV29-1 and TRBJ2-7, with 8 bases identical to TRBD2. Per germline, CDR1 SQVTM and CDR2 ANQGSEA. The CDR3 sequence is 14 residues long. Unmatched junction bases numbered 12, after V lost 1 base and J lost 10 bases. The chain's CDR3 is CSVEALGGSGGQYF. The CDR3, as DNA: TGCAGCGTTGAAGCTCTAGGGGGAAGCGGGGGCCAGTACTTC.

This sequence joins TRBV7-2 and TRBJ2-4, with D uncertain. V was clipped by 1 base and J by 0 bases, with 7 bases between them. Germline V gene data show CDR1 as SGHTA and CDR2 as FQGNSA. This CDR3 spans 15 amino acids. The CDR3 DNA sequence: TGTGCCAGCAGCTTAGTCGGGCTAGCCAAAAACATTCAGTACTTC. Its translation: CASSLVGLAKNIQYF. Together with reference TRBV7-2 and TRBJ2-4, the CDR3 gives the full variable domain: GAGVSQSPSNKVTEKGKDVELRCDPISGHTALYWYRQSLGQGLEFLIYFQGNSAPDKSGLPSDRFSAERTGGSVSTLTIQRTQQEDSAVYLCASSLVGLAKNIQYFGAGTRLSVL.

The chain employs TRBV18 and TRBJ1-1; D is possibly TRBD1 (5 bases). Germline loops: CDR1 KGHSH, CDR2 LQKENI. Trimming took off 3 bases at V and 0 bases at J, with 11 bases between the two ends. The CDR3 runs 15 residues. The CDR3, as DNA: TGTGCCAGCTCACCCTACGAGGGGCTGAACACTGAAGCTTTCTTT. Amino acid sequence: CASSPYEGLNTEAFF.

The CDR3 DNA follows: TGTGCCTGGCGCCCTCGGGGTGGGACAGGGAATGAAAAACTGTTTTTT. It yields the protein CAWRPRGGTGNEKLFF. The rearrangement uses TRBV30 and TRBJ1-4; 9 bases agree with TRBD1. Germline V lookup: CDR1 GTSNPN, CDR2 SVGIG (reference sequence). This CDR3 is built from 16 residues. The trim removed 5 bases at V and 5 bases at J, leaving 12 bases unmatched.

The CDR3 protein is CAISELLTYEQYF. The CDR3 DNA follows: TGTGCCATCAGTGAGTTGTTAACCTACGAGCAGTACTTC. The chain couples TRBV10-3 to TRBJ2-7; no reliable D call. The CDR3 extends over 13 amino acids. V was cut by 1 base and J by 2 bases, with 6 bases left in between. The germline CDR1 and CDR2 sequences are ENHRY and SYGVKD.

This rearrangement joins TRBV28 to TRBJ1-1; D perhaps matches TRBD1 (5 bases). The CDR3 length is 14 residues. Trimming left V 4 bases short and J 4 bases short, with 13 bases between. Germline V lookup: CDR1 MDHEN, CDR2 SYDVKM. CDR3 sequence: CASSWAGRATEAFF. In DNA, the CDR3 is TGTGCCAGCAGTTGGGCAGGGAGAGCCACTGAAGCTTTCTTT.

J is TRBJ2-4 and V is TRBV7-8; possible D gene TRBD1, 6 bases. V gave up 5 bases and J gave up 8 bases, with 13 bases separating them. This CDR3 is 13 amino acids long. Germline V CDR1 and CDR2: SGHVS, FQNEAQ. CDR3 coding DNA: TGTGCCAGCAGCCCAAATAAGGGGGACATTCAGTACTTC. The encoded protein is CASSPNKGDIQYF.

Within the sample, this clone is medium-sized. V and J are TRBV28 and TRBJ2-1; possible D gene TRBD2, 6 bases. Germline loops: CDR1 MDHEN, CDR2 SYDVKM. The V end was cut by 6 bases, the J end by 4 bases, with 10 bases between. The CDR3 runs 13 residues. CDR3 sequence (DNA): TGTGCCAGCAGGACCCGGGGGTACAATGAGCAGTTCTTC. It specifies CASRTRGYNEQFF. The entire variable domain, with the rest obtained from reference TRBV28 and TRBJ2-1, is as follows: DVKVTQSSRYLVKRTGEKVFLECVQDMDHENMFWYRQDPGLGLRLIYFSYDVKMKEKGDIPEGYSVSREKKERFSLILESASTNQTSMYLCASRTRGYNEQFFGPGTRLTVL.

The CDR3 loop is CAIRDPDAQPQHF. The DNA for the CDR3 is TGTGCCATCCGAGACCCGGACGCCCAGCCCCAGCATTTT. The V and J genes are TRBV2 and TRBJ1-5; unclear D gene. Trimming pared 10 bases from V and 7 bases from J, leaving 17 bases between. The CDR3 loop spans 13 amino acids. Germline lookup yields CDR1 SNHLY and CDR2 FYNNEI.

This chain connects TRBV4-2 to TRBJ1-5; D is unclear. Germline V lookup: CDR1 LGHNA, CDR2 YNFKEQ. Trimming took off 0 bases at V and 9 bases at J, with 9 bases between the two ends. CDR3 length equals 13 residues. The CDR3 DNA follows: TGTGCCAGCAGCCAAGATGTTTCAAGGCCCCAGCATTTT. This codes for CASSQDVSRPQHF.

V and J are TRBV9 and TRBJ1-2; TRBD1 might be the D (5 bases). Germline CDR1 SGDLS, CDR2 YYNGEE. V was clipped by 0 bases and J by 8 bases, with 11 bases between them. This CDR3 has 13 amino acids. CDR3 residues: CASSVGPGSGYTF. The CDR3 DNA reads TGTGCCAGCAGCGTAGGGCCAGGGTCGGGCTACACCTTC.

The CDR3 spells CASTPGGPEPQHF. In nucleotides, the CDR3 is TGTGCCAGTACCCCAGGGGGCCCGGAGCCCCAGCATTTT. The chain has TRBV19 and TRBJ1-5; 8 bases are a match to TRBD1. This CDR3 region has 13 residues. Looked up from germline, CDR1 is LNHDA and CDR2 is SQIVND (reference sequence). V shed 7 bases, J shed 8 bases, and the junction held 7 bases outside the gene matches.

This clone was seen a handful of times. The chain couples TRBV14 to TRBJ1-6; no clear D gene. V lost 4 bases and J 10 bases, leaving 14 bases between the germline ends. This CDR3 is 14 amino acids long. CDR1 and CDR2 from the germline V gene are SGHDN and FVKESK. CDR3 nucleotides: TGTGCCAGCAGCCTTCGACCCGCGGGCTCACCCCTCCACTTT. Translated, it gives CASSLRPAGSPLHF.